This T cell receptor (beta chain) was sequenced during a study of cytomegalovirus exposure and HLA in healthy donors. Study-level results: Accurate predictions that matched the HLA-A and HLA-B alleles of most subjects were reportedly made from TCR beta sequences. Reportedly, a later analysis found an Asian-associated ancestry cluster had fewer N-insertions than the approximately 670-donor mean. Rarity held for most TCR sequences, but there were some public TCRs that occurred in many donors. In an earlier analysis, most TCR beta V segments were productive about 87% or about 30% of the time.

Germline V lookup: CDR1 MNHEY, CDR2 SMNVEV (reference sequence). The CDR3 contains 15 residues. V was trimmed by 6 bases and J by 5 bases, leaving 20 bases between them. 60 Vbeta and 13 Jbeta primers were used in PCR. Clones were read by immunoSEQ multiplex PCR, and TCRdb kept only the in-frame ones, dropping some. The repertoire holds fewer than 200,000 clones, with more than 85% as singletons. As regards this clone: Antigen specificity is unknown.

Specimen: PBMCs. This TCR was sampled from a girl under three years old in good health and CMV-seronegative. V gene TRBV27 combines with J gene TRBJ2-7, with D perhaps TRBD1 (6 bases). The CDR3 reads CASRRSDTSGDEQYF. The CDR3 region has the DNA TGTGCCAGCAGGCGGAGTGACACTTCAGGGGACGAGCAGTACTTC.